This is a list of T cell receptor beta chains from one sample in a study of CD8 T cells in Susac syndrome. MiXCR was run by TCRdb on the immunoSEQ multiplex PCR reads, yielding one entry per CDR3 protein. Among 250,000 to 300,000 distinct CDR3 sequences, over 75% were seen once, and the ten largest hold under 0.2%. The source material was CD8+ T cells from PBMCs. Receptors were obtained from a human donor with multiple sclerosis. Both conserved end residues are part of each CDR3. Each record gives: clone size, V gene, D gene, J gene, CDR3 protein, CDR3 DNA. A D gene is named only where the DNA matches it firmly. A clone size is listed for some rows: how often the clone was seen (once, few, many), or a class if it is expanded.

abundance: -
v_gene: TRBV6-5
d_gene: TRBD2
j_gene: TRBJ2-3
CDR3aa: CASSYSAGADTQYF
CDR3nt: TGTGCCAGCAGTTACTCAGCGGGAGCAGATACGCAGTATTTT

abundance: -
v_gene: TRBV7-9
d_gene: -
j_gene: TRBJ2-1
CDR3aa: CASSRITTYNEQFF
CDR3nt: TGTGCCAGCAGCCGGATTACCACCTACAATGAGCAGTTCTTC

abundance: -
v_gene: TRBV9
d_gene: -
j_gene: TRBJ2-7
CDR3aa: CASSVGDEVELGYEQYF
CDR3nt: TGTGCCAGCAGCGTAGGTGATGAGGTGGAGTTGGGCTACGAGCAGTACTTC

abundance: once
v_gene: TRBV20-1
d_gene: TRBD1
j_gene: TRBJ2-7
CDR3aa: CSARSSGQGASYEQYF
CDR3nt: TGCAGTGCTAGAAGCTCGGGACAGGGGGCCTCCTACGAGCAGTACTTC

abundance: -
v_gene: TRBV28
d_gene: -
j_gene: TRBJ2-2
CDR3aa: CASTAWNTGELFF
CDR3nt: TGTGCCAGCACGGCCTGGAACACCGGGGAGCTGTTTTTT

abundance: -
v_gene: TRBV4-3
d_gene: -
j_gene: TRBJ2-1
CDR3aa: CASSQEALPSYNEQFF
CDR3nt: TGCGCCAGCAGCCAAGAGGCACTTCCTTCCTACAATGAGCAGTTCTTC

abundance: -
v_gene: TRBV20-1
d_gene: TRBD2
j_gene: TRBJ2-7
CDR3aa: CSARDQASGIIYEQYF
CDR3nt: TGCAGTGCTAGAGATCAGGCTAGCGGGATAATCTACGAGCAGTACTTC

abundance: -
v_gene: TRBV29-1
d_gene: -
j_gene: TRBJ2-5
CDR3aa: CSIDSQETQYF
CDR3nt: TGCAGCATCGACAGTCAAGAGACCCAGTACTTC

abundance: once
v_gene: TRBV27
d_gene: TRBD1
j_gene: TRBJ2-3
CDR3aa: CASISLRTGSTDTQYF
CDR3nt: TGTGCCAGCATCTCCCTGCGGACAGGTAGCACAGATACGCAGTATTTT

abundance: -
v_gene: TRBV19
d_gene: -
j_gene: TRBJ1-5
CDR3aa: CASSISQGRSNQPQHF
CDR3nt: TGTGCCAGTAGTATATCGCAGGGCAGAAGCAATCAGCCCCAGCATTTT

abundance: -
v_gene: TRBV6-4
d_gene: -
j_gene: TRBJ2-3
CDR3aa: CASSGGEADTQYF
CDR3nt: TGTGCCAGCAGTGGGGGGGAGGCAGATACGCAGTATTTT

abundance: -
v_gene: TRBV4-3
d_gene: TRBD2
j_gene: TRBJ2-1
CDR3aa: CASSQDASGRLSEQFF
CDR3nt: TGCGCCAGCAGCCAAGATGCTAGCGGGAGATTGAGTGAGCAGTTCTTC

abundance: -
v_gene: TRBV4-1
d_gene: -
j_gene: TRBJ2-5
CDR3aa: CASSSYGRGELLETQYF
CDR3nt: TGCGCCAGCAGCAGTTACGGCAGGGGCGAATTATTAGAGACCCAGTACTTC

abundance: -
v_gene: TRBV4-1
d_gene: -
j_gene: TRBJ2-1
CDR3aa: CASSQVEGASVYNEQFF
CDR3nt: TGCGCCAGCAGCCAAGTTGAGGGGGCTAGCGTCTACAATGAGCAGTTCTTC

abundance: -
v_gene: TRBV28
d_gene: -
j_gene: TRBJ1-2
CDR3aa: CASRQYRNYNYGYTF
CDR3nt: TGTGCCAGCAGACAATACAGAAATTATAACTATGGCTACACCTTC

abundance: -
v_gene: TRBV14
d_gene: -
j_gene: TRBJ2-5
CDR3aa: CASSQVRGREETQYF
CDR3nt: TGTGCCAGCAGCCAAGTCCGGGGGCGCGAAGAGACCCAGTACTTC

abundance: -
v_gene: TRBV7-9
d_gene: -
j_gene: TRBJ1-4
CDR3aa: CASRADPTNEKLFF
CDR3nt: TGTGCCAGCAGAGCAGACCCAACTAATGAAAAACTGTTTTTT

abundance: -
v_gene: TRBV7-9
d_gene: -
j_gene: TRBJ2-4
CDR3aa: CASSPDRLAKNIQYF
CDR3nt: TGTGCCAGCAGCCCCGACAGGCTAGCCAAAAACATTCAGTACTTC

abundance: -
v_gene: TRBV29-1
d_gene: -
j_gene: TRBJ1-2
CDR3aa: CSVETGRDHGYTF
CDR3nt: TGCAGCGTTGAAACAGGTCGCGACCATGGCTACACCTTC

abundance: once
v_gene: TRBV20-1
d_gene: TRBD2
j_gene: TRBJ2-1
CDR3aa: CSPGGYNEQFF
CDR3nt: TGCAGTCCGGGGGGCTACAATGAGCAGTTCTTC

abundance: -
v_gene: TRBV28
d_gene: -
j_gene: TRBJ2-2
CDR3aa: CASSLPAGELFF
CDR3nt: TGTGCCAGCAGTTTACCGGCCGGGGAGCTGTTTTTT

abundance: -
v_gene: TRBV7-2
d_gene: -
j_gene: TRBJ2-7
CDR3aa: CASSYSGVPYEQYF
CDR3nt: TGTGCCAGCAGCTACTCAGGGGTCCCCTACGAGCAGTACTTC

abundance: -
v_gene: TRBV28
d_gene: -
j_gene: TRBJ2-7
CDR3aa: CASSFRGSLFYEQYF
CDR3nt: TGTGCCAGCAGTTTTAGGGGTAGCCTATTCTACGAGCAGTACTTC

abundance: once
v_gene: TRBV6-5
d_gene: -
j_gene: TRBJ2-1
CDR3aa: CASSYRSYYNEQFF
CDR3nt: TGTGCCAGCAGTTACCGCTCCTACTACAATGAGCAGTTCTTC

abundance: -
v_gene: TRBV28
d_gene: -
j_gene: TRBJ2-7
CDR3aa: CASSFLAKLSQLRSYEQYF
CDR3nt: TGTGCCAGCAGTTTTCTGGCCAAACTTTCTCAGCTGAGGTCCTACGAGCAGTACTTC

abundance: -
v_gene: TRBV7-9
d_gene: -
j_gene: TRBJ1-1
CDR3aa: CASSSLGTRDTEAFF
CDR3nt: TGTGCCAGCAGCTCACTGGGGACTCGTGACACTGAAGCTTTCTTT

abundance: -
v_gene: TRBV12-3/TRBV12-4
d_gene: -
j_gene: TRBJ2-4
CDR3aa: CASSLIGGGGKNIQYF
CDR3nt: TGTGCCAGCAGTTTGATAGGAGGGGGTGGCAAAAACATTCAGTACTTC

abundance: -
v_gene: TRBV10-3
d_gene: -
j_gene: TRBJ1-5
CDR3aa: CAISESNGDDQPQHF
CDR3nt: TGTGCCATCAGTGAGTCGAACGGGGATGATCAGCCCCAGCATTTT

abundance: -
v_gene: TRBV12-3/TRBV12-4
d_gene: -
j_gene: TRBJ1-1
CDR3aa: CASSSLTTEAFF
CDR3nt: TGTGCCAGCAGTTCCCTAACGACTGAAGCTTTCTTT

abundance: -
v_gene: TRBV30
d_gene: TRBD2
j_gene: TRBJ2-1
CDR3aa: CAWSGLRTSGSNNEQFF
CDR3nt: TGTGCCTGGAGTGGGCTCCGGACTAGCGGGAGTAACAATGAGCAGTTCTTC

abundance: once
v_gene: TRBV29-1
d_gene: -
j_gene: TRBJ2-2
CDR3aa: CSVEGKAGELFF
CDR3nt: TGCAGCGTTGAGGGGAAGGCCGGGGAGCTGTTTTTT

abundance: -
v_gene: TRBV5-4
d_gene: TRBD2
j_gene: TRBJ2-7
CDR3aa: CASSWAGEAYEQYF
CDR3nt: TGTGCCAGCAGCTGGGCGGGGGAGGCCTACGAGCAGTACTTC

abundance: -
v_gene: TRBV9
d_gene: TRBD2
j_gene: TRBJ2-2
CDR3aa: CASTGGLAGTGELFF
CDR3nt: TGTGCCAGCACCGGGGGGCTAGCGGGGACCGGGGAGCTGTTTTTT

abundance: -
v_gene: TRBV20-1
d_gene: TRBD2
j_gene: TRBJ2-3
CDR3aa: CSARVLAGSTDTQYF
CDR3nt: TGCAGTGCTAGAGTCCTAGCGGGTTCCACAGATACGCAGTATTTT

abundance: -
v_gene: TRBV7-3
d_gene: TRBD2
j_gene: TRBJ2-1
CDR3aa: CASSLTGGGRYNEQFF
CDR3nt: TGTGCCAGCAGCTTAACCGGCGGGGGGCGGTACAATGAGCAGTTCTTC

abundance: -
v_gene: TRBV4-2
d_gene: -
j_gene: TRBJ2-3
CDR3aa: CASSQDSPADTQYF
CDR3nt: TGTGCCAGCAGCCAAGATTCCCCCGCAGATACGCAGTATTTT

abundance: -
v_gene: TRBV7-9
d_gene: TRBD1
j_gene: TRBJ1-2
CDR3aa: CASSSQGQQLGYGYTF
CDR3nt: TGTGCCAGCAGCTCCCAGGGACAGCAACTAGGCTATGGCTACACCTTC

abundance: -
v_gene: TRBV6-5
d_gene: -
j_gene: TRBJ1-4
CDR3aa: CASSYGSPVGAINEKLFF
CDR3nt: TGTGCCAGCAGTTACGGGAGCCCAGTTGGGGCCATTAACGAAAAACTGTTTTTT

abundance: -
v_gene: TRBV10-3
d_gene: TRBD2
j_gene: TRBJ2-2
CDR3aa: CAISGASGENLNTGELFF
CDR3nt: TGTGCCATCAGTGGAGCTAGCGGGGAGAATTTGAACACCGGGGAGCTGTTTTTT

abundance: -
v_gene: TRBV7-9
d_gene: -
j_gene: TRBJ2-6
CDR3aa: CASSLRGENTYGANVLTF
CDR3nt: TGTGCCAGCAGCTTGCGTGGGGAGAACACTTATGGGGCCAACGTCCTGACTTTC

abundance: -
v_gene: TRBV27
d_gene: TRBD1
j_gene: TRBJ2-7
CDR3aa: CASSSGTGGLNEQYF
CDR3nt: TGTGCCAGCAGTTCGGGGACAGGGGGCCTGAACGAGCAGTACTTC